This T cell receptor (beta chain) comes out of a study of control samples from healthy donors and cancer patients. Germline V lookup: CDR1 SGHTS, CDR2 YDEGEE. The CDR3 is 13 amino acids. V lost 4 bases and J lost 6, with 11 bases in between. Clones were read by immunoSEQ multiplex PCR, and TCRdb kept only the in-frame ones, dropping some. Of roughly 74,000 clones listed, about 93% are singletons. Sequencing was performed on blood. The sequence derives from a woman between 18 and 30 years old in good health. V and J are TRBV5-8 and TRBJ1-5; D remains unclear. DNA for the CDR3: TGTGCCAGCAGCATGAGGCAGGCTCAGCCCCAGCATTTT. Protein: CASSMRQAQPQHF.